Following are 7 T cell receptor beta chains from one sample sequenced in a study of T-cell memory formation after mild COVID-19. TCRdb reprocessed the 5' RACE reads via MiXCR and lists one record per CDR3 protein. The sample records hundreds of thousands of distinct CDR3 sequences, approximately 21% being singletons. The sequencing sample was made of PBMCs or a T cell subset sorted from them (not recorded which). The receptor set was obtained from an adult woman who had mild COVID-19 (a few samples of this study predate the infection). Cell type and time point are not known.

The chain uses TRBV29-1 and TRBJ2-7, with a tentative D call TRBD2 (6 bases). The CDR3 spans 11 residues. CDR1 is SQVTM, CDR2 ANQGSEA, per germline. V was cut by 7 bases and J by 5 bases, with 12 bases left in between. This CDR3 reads CSALGTDEQYF. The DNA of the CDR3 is TGCAGCGCCTTAGGGACTGACGAGCAGTACTTC.

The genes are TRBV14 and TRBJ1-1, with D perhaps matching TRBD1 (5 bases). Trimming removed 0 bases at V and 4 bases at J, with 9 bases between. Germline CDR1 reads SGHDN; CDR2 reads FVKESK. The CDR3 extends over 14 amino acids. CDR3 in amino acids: CASSQDLGTTEAFF. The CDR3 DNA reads TGTGCCAGCAGCCAAGATTTAGGGACCACTGAAGCTTTCTTT.

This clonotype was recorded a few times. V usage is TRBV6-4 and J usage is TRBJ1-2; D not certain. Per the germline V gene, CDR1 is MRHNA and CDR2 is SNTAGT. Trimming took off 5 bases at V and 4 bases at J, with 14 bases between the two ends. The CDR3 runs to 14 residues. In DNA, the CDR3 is TGTGCCAGCAGTTGGGATAGCGCAGGCTATGGCTACACCTTC. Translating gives CASSWDSAGYGYTF.

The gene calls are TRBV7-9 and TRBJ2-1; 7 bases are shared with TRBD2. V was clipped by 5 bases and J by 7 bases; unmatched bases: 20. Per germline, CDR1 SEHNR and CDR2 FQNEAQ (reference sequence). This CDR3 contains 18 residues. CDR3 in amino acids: CASSRPPLGLSRANEQFF. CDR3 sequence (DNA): TGTGCCAGCAGCCGACCGCCGTTGGGACTATCGCGGGCTAATGAGCAGTTCTTC. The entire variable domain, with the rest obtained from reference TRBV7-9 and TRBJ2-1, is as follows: DTGVSQNPRHKITKRGQNVTFRCDPISEHNRLYWYRQTLGQGPEFLTYFQNEAQLEKSRLLSDRFSAERPKGSFSTLEIQRTEQGDSAMYLCASSRPPLGLSRANEQFFGPGTRLTVL.

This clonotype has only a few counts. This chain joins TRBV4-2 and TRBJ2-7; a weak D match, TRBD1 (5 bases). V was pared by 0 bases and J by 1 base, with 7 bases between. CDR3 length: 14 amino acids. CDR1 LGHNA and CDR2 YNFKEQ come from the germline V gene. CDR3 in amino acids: CASSQDRQSYEQYF. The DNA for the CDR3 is TGTGCCAGCAGCCAAGACCGACAGTCCTACGAGCAGTACTTC.

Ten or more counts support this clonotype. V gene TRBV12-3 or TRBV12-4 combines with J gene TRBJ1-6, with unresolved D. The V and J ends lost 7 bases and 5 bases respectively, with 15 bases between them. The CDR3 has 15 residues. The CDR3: CASIGSRRDNSPLHF. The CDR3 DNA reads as TGTGCCAGCATCGGATCTAGGAGAGATAATTCACCCCTCCACTTT.

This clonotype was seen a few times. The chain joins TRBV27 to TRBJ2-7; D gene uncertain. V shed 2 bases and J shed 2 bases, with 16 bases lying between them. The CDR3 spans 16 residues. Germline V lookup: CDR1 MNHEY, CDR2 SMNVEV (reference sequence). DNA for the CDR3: TGTGCCAGCAGTTTAGGTCTCACAGTAAGGACCTACGAGCAGTACTTC. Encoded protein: CASSLGLTVRTYEQYF.